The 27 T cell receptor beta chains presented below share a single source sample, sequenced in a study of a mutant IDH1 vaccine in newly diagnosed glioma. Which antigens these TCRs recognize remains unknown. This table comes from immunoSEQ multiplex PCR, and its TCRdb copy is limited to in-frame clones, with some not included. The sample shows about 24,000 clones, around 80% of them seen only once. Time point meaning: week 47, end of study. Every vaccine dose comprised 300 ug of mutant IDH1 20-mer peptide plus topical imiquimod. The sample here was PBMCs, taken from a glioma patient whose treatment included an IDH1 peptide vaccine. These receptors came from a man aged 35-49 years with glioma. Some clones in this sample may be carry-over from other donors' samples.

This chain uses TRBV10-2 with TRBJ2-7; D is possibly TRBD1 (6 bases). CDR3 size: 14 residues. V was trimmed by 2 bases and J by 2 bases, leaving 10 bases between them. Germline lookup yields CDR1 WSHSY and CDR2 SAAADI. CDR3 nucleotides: TGCGCCAGCAGTGAGAGGACAGCCACCTACGAGCAGTACTTC. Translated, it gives CASSERTATYEQYF.

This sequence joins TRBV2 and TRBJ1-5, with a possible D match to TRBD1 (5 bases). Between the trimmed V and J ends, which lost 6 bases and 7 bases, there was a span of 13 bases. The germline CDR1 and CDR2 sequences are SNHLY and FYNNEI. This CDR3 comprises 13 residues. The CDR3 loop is CASSPGGRQPQHF. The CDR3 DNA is TGTGCCAGCAGCCCGGGGGGGAGGCAGCCCCAGCATTTT.

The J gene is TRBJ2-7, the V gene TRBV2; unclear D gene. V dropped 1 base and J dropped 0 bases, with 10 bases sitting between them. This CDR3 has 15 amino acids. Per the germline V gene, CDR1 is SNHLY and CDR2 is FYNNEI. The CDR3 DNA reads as TGTGCCAGCAGTGAAGATTTCACGCACTCCTACGAGCAGTACTTC. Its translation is CASSEDFTHSYEQYF.

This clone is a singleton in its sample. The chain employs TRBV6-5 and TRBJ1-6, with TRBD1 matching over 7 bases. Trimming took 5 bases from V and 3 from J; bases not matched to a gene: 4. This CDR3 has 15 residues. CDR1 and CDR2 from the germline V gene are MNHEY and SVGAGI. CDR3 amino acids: CASSRQGFYNSPLHF. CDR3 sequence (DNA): TGTGCCAGCAGTCGACAGGGATTCTATAATTCACCCCTCCACTTT.

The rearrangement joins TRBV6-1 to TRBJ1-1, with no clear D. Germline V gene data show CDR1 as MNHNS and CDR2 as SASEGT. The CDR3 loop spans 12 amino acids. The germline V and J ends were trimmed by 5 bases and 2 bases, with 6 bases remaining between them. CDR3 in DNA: TGTGCCAGCAGTTTTAGAAACACTGAAGCTTTCTTT. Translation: CASSFRNTEAFF.

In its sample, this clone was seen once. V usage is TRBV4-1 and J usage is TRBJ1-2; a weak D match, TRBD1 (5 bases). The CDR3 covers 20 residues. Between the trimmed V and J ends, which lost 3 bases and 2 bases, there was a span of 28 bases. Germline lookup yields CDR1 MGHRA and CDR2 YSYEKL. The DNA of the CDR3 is TGCGCCAGCAGCCAGCCTGGGACCTTTACGAGGGCTGGAGAGAACTATGGCTACACCTTC. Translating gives CASSQPGTFTRAGENYGYTF.

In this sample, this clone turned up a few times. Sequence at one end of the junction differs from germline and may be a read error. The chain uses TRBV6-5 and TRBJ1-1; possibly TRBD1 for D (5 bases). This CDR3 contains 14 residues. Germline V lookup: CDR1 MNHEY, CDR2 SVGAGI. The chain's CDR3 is CASSYAGVNTEAFF. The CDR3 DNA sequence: TGTGCCAGCAGTTACGCGGGGGTGAATACTGAAGCTTTCTTT.

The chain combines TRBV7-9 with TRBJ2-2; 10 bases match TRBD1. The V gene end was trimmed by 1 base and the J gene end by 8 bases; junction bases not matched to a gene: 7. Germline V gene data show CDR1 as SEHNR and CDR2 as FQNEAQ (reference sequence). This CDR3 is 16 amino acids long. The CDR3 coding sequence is TGTGCCAGCAGCTTAGGGGACAGGGGACTCTCGGGGGAGCTGTTTTTT. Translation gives CASSLGDRGLSGELFF. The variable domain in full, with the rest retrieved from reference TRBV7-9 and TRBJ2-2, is DTGVSQNPRHKITKRGQNVTFRCDPISEHNRLYWYRQTLGQGPEFLTYFQNEAQLEKSRLLSDRFSAERPKGSFSTLEIQRTEQGDSAMYLCASSLGDRGLSGELFFGEGSRLTVL.

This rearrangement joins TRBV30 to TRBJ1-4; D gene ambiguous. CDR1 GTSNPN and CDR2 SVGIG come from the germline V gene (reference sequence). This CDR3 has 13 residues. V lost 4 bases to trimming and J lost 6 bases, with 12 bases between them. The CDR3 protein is CAWTSLPDEKLFF. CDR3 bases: TGTGCCTGGACCAGTCTACCGGATGAAAAACTGTTTTTT.

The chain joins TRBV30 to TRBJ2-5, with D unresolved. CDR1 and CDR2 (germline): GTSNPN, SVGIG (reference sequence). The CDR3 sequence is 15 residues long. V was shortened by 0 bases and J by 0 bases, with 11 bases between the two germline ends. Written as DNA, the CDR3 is TGTGCCTGGAGTGTACCAAAGGGTAACCAAGAGACCCAGTACTTC. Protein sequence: CAWSVPKGNQETQYF.

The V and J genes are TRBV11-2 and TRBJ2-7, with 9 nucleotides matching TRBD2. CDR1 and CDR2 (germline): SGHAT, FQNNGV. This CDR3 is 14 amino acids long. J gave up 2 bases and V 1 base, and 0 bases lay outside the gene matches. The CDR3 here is CASSLGTSAYEQYF. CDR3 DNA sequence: TGTGCCAGCAGCTTAGGGACTAGCGCCTACGAGCAGTACTTC.

The CDR3 sequence: CASSLRGLGTEAFF. In DNA, the CDR3 is TGCGCCAGCAGCTTGAGGGGACTGGGCACTGAAGCTTTCTTT. The chain recombines TRBV5-1 with TRBJ1-1, with a possible D match to TRBD1 (5 bases). The V gene's germline CDR1 is SGHRS and CDR2 YFSETQ. This CDR3 has 14 residues. V was shortened by 1 base and J by 4 bases, with 11 bases between the two germline ends.

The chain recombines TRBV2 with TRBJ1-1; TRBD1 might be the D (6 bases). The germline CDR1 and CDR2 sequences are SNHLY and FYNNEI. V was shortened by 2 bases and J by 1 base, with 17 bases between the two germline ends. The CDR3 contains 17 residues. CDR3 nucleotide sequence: TGTGCCAGCAGTGAATTTGCGCGGGGGCGACCGAACACTGAAGCTTTCTTT. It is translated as CASSEFARGRPNTEAFF.

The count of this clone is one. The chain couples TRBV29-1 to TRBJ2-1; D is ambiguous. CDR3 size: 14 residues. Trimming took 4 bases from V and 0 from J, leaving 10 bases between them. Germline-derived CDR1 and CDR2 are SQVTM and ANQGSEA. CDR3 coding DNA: TGCAGCGTTGGGCAAGGTAGCTCCTACAATGAGCAGTTCTTC. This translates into CSVGQGSSYNEQFF.

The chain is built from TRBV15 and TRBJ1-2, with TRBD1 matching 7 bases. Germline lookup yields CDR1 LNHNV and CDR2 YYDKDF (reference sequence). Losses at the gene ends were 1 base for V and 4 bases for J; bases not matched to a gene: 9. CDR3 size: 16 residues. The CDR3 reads CATSRAGTAVFYGYTF. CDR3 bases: TGTGCCACCAGCAGAGCCGGGACAGCTGTCTTCTATGGCTACACCTTC.

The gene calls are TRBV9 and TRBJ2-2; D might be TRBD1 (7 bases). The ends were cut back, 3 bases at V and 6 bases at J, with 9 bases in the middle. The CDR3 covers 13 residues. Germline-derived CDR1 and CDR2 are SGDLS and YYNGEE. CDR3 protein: CASSGRGPGELFF. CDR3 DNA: TGTGCCAGCAGCGGGAGGGGGCCCGGGGAGCTGTTTTTT. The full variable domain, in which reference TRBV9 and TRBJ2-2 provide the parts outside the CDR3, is DSGVTQTPKHLITATGQRVTLRCSPRSGDLSVYWYQQSLDQGLQFLIQYYNGEERAKGNILERFSAQQFPDLHSELNLSSLELGDSALYFCASSGRGPGELFFGEGSRLTVL.

CDR3 in DNA: TGTGCCAGCAGCTTAGGCCCTGCACCCCTCCACTTT. It yields the protein CASSLGPAPLHF. The chain combines TRBV7-9 with TRBJ1-6; D uncertain. CDR1 is SEHNR, CDR2 FQNEAQ, per germline (reference sequence). The ends were cut back, 1 base at V and 11 bases at J, with 6 bases in the middle. The CDR3 totals 12 residues.

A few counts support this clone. The CDR3 nucleotides read TGCAGTGCTAGCTGGGGCACTGAAGCTTTCTTT. Its protein product is CSASWGTEAFF. V gene TRBV20-1 combines with J gene TRBJ1-1; D unresolved. With 3 bases removed from V and 4 bases from J, the gap between germline ends came to 6 bases. Germline CDR1 and CDR2: DFQATT and SNEGSKA (reference sequence). The CDR3 runs 11 residues.

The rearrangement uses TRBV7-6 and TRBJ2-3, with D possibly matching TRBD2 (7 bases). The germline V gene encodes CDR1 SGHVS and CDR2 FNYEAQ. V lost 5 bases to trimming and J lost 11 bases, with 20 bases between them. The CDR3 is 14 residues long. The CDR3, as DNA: TGTGCCAGCAGCCGCACTCCGGGGGGCCTACTGCAGTATTTT. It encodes CASSRTPGGLLQYF.

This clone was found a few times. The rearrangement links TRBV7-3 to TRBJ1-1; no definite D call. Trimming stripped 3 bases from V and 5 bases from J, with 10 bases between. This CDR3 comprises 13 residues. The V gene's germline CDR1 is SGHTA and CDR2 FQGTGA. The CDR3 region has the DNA TGTGCCAGCAGCTTCGTGCGTACGACTGAAGCTTTCTTT. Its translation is CASSFVRTTEAFF.

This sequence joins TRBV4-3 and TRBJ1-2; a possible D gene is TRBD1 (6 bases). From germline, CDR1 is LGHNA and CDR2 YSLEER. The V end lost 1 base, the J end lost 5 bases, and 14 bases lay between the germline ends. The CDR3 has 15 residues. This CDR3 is CASSQVAGEGYGYTF. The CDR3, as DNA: TGCGCCAGCAGCCAAGTAGCAGGGGAAGGGTATGGCTACACCTTC.

The CDR3 reads CASSLLRDREGYTF. DNA of the CDR3: TGTGCCAGCAGCCTACTCCGGGACAGGGAGGGCTACACCTTC. The chain is built from TRBV7-2 and TRBJ1-2, with TRBD1 identical over 9 bases. This CDR3 spans 14 amino acids. With 5 bases clipped from V and 8 bases from J, the junction kept 9 bases outside the gene matches. Germline assignment: CDR1 SGHTA and CDR2 FQGNSA.

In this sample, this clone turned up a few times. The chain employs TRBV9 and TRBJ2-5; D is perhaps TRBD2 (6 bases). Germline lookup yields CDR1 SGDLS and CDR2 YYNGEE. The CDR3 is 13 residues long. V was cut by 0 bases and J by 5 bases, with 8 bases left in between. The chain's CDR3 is CASSVVGGETQYF. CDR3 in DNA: TGTGCCAGCAGCGTAGTTGGAGGGGAGACCCAGTACTTC.

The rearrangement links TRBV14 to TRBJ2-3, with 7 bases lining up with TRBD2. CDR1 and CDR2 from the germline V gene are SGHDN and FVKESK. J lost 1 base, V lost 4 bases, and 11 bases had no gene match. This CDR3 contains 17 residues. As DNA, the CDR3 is TGTGCCAGCAGCCGAAATAAGCGGGGAACAGGCACAGATACGCAGTATTTT. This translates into CASSRNKRGTGTDTQYF.

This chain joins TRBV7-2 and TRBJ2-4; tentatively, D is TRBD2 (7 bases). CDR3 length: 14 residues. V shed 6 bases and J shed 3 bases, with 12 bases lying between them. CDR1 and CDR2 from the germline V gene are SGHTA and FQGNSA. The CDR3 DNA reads TGTGCCAGCAGAGGGGGGGGTGACAAAAACATTCAGTACTTC. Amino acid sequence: CASRGGGDKNIQYF.

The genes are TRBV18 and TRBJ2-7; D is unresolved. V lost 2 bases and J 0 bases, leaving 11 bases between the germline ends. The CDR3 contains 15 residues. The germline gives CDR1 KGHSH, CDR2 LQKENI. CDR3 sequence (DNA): TGTGCCAGCTCACCAGGGCAGGTTAACTCCTACGAGCAGTACTTC. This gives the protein CASSPGQVNSYEQYF.

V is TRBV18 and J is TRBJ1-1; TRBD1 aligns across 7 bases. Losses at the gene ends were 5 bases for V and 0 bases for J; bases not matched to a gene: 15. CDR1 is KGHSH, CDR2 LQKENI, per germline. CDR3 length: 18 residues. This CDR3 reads CASSSNAQGQGMNTEAFF. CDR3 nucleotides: TGTGCCAGCTCATCTAACGCACAGGGGCAGGGGATGAACACTGAAGCTTTCTTT.